The 8 T cell receptor beta chains below come from one sample, sequenced in a study of blood T cell repertoires in COVID-19 (dated by TCRdb to about 2020). Library prep was done by the immunoSEQ multiplex PCR assay. The source is immuneACCESS, and TCRdb retained only in-frame sequences with V and J called. Part of the clones is not carried over; for the studies checked, unresolved V genes explain less than half of this, and the remainder is unexplained. This sample is represented by nearly 65,000 clones; about 88% of them were singletons. The biggest ten clones account for 9.5% to 15% of the sample. The sample comprised peripheral blood. Source of these receptors: a human donor in a cohort sampled during active COVID-19.

This clone was seen a single time. CDR3 sequence (DNA): TGTGCCAGCAGTCGGACGACAGGGGTCGAATCCTACGAGCAGTACTTC. Translated, it gives CASSRTTGVESYEQYF. The gene calls are TRBV5-6 and TRBJ2-7; 8 bases agree with TRBD1. Germline CDR1 is SGHDT and CDR2 is YYEEEE. This CDR3 comprises 16 residues. The junction had 11 bases not matched to a gene; V was cut back by 5 bases and J by 1 base.

The chain recombines TRBV27 with TRBJ1-3; 7 nucleotides match TRBD1. V was clipped by 5 bases and J by 0 bases; unmatched bases: 10. In germline, CDR1 is MNHEY, CDR2 SMNVEV (reference sequence). This CDR3 has 17 amino acids. DNA of the CDR3: TGTGCCAGCAGTCTCCAAGGGACAGCACCCTCTGGAAACACCATATATTTT. Amino acid sequence: CASSLQGTAPSGNTIYF.

This chain joins TRBV2 and TRBJ2-5, with no clear D. V was clipped by 4 bases and J by 5 bases, with 11 bases between them. Germline-derived CDR1 and CDR2 are SNHLY and FYNNEI. The CDR3 contains 13 residues. The CDR3 region has the DNA TGTGCCAGCAGTGTGGCCAGATTCGAGACCCAGTACTTC. Translation: CASSVARFETQYF.

The V and J genes are TRBV15 and TRBJ1-1; possible D gene TRBD1, 5 bases. The V gene lost 11 bases and the J gene lost 5 bases, with 21 bases spanning the gap. CDR3 length: 14 amino acids. Germline V gene data show CDR1 as LNHNV and CDR2 as YYDKDF (reference sequence). Here the CDR3 reads CAASPGTGRTEAFF. In nucleotides, the CDR3 is TGTGCCGCCTCACCCGGGACCGGGAGGACTGAAGCTTTCTTT. The full variable domain, completed using reference TRBV15 and TRBJ1-1, is DAMVIQNPRYQVTQFGKPVTLSCSQTLNHNVMYWYQQKSSQAPKLLFHYYDKDFNNEADTPDNFQSRRPNTSFCFLDIRSPGLGDTAMYLCAASPGTGRTEAFFGQGTRLTVV.

V gene TRBV30 combines with J gene TRBJ1-6, with D perhaps TRBD1 (6 bases). The CDR3 loop spans 15 amino acids. Germline CDR1 is GTSNPN and CDR2 is SVGIG (reference sequence). V was trimmed by 7 bases and J by 5 bases, leaving 18 bases between them. The CDR3 loop is CASKTGTNNNSPLHF. In DNA form, the CDR3 reads TGTGCCTCCAAAACCGGGACAAATAATAATTCACCCCTCCACTTT.

This rearrangement joins TRBV5-5 to TRBJ2-5; 7 positions agree with TRBD2. The CDR3 consists of 18 residues. The trim removed 2 bases at V and 7 bases at J, leaving 20 bases unmatched. Germline assignment: CDR1 SGHKS and CDR2 YYEKEE (reference sequence). CDR3: CASSLLGGFGGTPGTQYF. Here the CDR3 DNA reads TGTGCCAGCAGCTTACTAGGAGGGTTCGGGGGGACCCCAGGGACCCAGTACTTC.

The genes are TRBV24-1 and TRBJ1-6; 8 bases map to TRBD1. Germline-derived CDR1 and CDR2 are KGHDR and SFDVKD. Trimming cost V 4 bases and J 13 bases; bases outside gene matches: 14. The CDR3 sequence is 16 residues long. This chain's CDR3 is CATSDPRQGPRAPLHF. For the CDR3, the DNA is TGTGCCACCAGTGACCCCCGACAGGGGCCGAGGGCGCCCCTCCACTTT.

The chain employs TRBV4-1 and TRBJ1-1, with TRBD1 matching 8 bases. There are 14 residues in the CDR3. Germline values: CDR1 MGHRA, CDR2 YSYEKL. V lost 2 bases, J lost 6 bases, and 5 bases stayed unmatched. The CDR3 region is CASSQLQGDAEAFF. The CDR3 DNA reads as TGCGCCAGCAGCCAATTACAGGGGGACGCTGAAGCTTTCTTT.